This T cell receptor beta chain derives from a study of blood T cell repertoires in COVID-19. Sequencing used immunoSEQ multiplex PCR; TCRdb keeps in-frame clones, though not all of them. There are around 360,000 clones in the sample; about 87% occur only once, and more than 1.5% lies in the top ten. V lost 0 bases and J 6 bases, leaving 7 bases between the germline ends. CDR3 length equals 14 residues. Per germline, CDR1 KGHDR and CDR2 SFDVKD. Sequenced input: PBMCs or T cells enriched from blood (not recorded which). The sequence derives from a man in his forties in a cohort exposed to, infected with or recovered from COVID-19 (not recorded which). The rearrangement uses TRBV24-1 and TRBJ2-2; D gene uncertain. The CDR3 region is CATSDLGGSGELFF. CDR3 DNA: TGTGCCACCAGTGATTTGGGCGGATCCGGGGAGCTGTTTTTT.